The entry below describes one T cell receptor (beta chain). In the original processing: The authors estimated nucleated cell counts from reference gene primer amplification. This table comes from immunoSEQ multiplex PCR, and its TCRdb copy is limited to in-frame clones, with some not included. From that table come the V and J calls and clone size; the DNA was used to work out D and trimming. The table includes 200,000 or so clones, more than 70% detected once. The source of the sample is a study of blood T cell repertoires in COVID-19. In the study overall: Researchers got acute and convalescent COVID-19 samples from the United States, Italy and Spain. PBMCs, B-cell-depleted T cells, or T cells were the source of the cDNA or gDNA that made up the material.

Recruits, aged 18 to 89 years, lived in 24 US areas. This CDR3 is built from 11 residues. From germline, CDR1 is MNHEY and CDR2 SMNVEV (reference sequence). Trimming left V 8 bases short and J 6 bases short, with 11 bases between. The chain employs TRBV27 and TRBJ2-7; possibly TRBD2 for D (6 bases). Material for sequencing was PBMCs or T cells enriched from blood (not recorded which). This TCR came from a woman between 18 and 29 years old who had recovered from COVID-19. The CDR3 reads CASEEGGEQYF. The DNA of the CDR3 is TGTGCCAGCGAGGAGGGAGGCGAGCAGTACTTC.